Below are 11 T cell receptor beta chains sequenced from a single sample in a study of blood T cell repertoires in COVID-19. Some clones are missing from TCRdb's copy, which holds only in-frame ones; the method was immunoSEQ multiplex PCR. The data contain under 150,000 clones, about 83% of them singletons. Sequencing input: PBMCs or T cells enriched from blood (not recorded which). These receptor sequences come from a woman between 45 and 65 years old who had been exposed to COVID-19.

The chain employs TRBV3-1 (or the pseudogene TRBV3-2) and TRBJ1-2; D possibly corresponds to TRBD1 (5 bases). The CDR3 consists of 14 residues. CDR1 and CDR2 from the germline V gene are LGHDT and YNNKEL (reference sequence). Deletions cut 0 bases from V and 8 bases from J, with 13 bases between. The CDR3 DNA sequence: TGTGCCAGCAGCCAAGATGGTCAGGGAGGAGGCTACACCTTC. It codes for CASSQDGQGGGYTF.

The chain has TRBV27 and TRBJ2-3; TRBD2 agrees at 8 bases. Trimming at V came to 5 bases and at J to 3 bases, leaving 4 bases not matched to a gene. CDR1 is MNHEY, CDR2 SMNVEV, per germline (reference sequence). There are 14 residues in the CDR3. Written as DNA, the CDR3 is TGTGCCAGCAGTCCTACTAGCGGTACAGATACGCAGTATTTT. It codes for CASSPTSGTDTQYF.

The chain recombines TRBV12-3 or TRBV12-4 with TRBJ2-1; no clear D gene. V was shortened by 2 bases and J by 8 bases, with 7 bases between the two germline ends. The CDR3 is 12 amino acids. As DNA, the CDR3 is TGTGCCAGCAGTTTAAGAGAGGATGAGCAGTTCTTC. Protein: CASSLREDEQFF.

V gene TRBV7-3 combines with J gene TRBJ2-2; 9 bases align to TRBD2. Germline values: CDR1 SGHTA, CDR2 FQGTGA. After removal of 5 bases from V and 6 bases from J, the junction contained 10 bases not matched to a gene. The length of the CDR3 is 16 residues. Written as DNA, the CDR3 is TGTGCCAGCAGCCCCCAAGCTAGCGGGGTCGCCGGGGAGCTGTTTTTT. Protein sequence: CASSPQASGVAGELFF.

The chain has TRBV27 and TRBJ1-6; D not resolved. The CDR3 totals 13 residues. With 1 base removed from V and 7 bases from J, the gap between germline ends came to 5 bases. Germline V gene sequence: CDR1 MNHEY, CDR2 SMNVEV (reference sequence). CDR3 loop: CASSLWENSPLHF. The CDR3 DNA reads TGTGCCAGCAGTTTATGGGAGAATTCACCCCTCCACTTT.

This clone was observed once. The V call is TRBV19, the J call TRBJ2-1, with TRBD1 matching 10 bases. Unmatched junction bases numbered 10, after V lost 6 bases and J lost 8 bases. The germline gives CDR1 LNHDA, CDR2 SQIVND (reference sequence). There are 15 residues in the CDR3. For the CDR3, the DNA is TGTGCCAGTAGCAACCGGGACAGGGGCGTGTATGAGCAGTTCTTC. Amino acid sequence: CASSNRDRGVYEQFF.

This chain joins TRBV5-4 and TRBJ1-1; D may be TRBD1 (5 bases). The CDR3 is 14 residues long. The V gene lost 2 bases and the J gene lost 1 base, with 9 bases spanning the gap. Germline V gives CDR1 SGHNT, CDR2 YYREEE (reference sequence). In nucleotides, the CDR3 is TGTGCCAGCAGCTTTCCAGGACAGAACACTGAAGCTTTCTTT. Translated, it gives CASSFPGQNTEAFF.

The CDR3 here is CATKSGNTIYF. CDR3 bases: TGTGCCACCAAAAGCGGTAACACCATATATTTT. The chain links TRBV27 to TRBJ1-3; no definite D call. Germline V lookup: CDR1 MNHEY, CDR2 SMNVEV (reference sequence). V lost 10 bases and J 7 bases, leaving 11 bases between the germline ends. The CDR3 runs to 11 residues.

The chain has TRBV18 and TRBJ1-4; perhaps TRBD1 as D (6 bases). CDR1 is KGHSH, CDR2 LQKENI, per germline. The V and J ends lost 6 bases and 8 bases respectively, with 16 bases between them. This CDR3 comprises 14 residues. CDR3 nucleotide sequence: TGTGCCAGCTCCCTGGGACAATCGAGGGAAAAACTGTTTTTT. This gives the protein CASSLGQSREKLFF.

The V and J genes are TRBV5-1 and TRBJ2-7; D uncertain. The CDR3 has 14 amino acids. CDR1 is SGHRS and CDR2 is YFSETQ in the germline V gene. Trimming stripped 0 bases from V and 5 bases from J, with 12 bases between. CDR3 nucleotide sequence: TGCGCCAGCAGCTTGGTAATGGGCAAAAACGAGCAGTACTTC. As protein: CASSLVMGKNEQYF.

The gene calls are TRBV5-8 and TRBJ1-2; TRBD1 aligns across 7 bases. The length of the CDR3 is 13 residues. Trimming at V came to 4 bases and at J to 8 bases, leaving 8 bases not matched to a gene. Germline CDR1 SGHTS, CDR2 YDEGEE. The CDR3 loop is CASSGYRGSGYTF. The CDR3, as DNA: TGTGCCAGCAGCGGCTACAGGGGCTCGGGCTACACCTTC.